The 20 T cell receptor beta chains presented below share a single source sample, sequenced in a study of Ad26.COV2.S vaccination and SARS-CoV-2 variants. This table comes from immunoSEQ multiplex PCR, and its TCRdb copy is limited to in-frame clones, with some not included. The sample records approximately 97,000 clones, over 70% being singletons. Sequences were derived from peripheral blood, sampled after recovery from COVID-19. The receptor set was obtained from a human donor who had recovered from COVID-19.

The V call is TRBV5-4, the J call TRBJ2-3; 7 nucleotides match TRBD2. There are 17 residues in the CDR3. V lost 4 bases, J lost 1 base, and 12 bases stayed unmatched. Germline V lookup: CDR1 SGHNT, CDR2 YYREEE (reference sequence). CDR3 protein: CASSPEPPSGGTDTQYF. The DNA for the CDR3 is TGTGCCAGCAGCCCCGAACCCCCTAGCGGCGGCACAGATACGCAGTATTTT.

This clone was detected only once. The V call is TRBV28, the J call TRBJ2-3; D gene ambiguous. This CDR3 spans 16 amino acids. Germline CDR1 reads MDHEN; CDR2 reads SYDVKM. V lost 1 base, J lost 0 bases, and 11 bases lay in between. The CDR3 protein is CASSLSEAGSTDTQYF. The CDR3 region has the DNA TGTGCCAGCAGTTTATCAGAGGCTGGGAGCACAGATACGCAGTATTTT.

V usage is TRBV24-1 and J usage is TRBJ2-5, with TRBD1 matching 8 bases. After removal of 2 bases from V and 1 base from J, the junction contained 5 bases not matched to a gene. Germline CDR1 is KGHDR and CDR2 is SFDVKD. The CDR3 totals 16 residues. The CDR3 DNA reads TGTGCCACCAGTGATTCCGTAACAGGGGGCCAAGAGACCCAGTACTTC. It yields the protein CATSDSVTGGQETQYF.

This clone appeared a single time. The CDR3 is CATSEGTGRGQETQYF. CDR3 DNA sequence: TGTGCCACCAGTGAAGGGACAGGGAGAGGGCAAGAGACCCAGTACTTC. V is TRBV24-1 and J is TRBJ2-5, with 9 nucleotides matching TRBD1. The CDR3 totals 16 residues. Trimming at V came to 4 bases and at J to 2 bases, leaving 7 bases not matched to a gene. CDR1 and CDR2 from the germline V gene are KGHDR and SFDVKD.

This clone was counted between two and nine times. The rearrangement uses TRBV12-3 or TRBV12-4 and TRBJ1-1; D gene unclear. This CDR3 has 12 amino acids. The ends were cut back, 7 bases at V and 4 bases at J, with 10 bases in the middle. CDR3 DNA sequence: TGTGCCAGCACATACCGGAGCACTGAAGCTTTCTTT. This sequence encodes CASTYRSTEAFF.

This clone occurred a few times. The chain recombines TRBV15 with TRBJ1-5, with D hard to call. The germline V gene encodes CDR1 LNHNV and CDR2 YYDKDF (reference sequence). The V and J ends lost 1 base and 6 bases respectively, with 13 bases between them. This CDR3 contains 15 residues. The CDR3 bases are TGTGCCACCAGCAGAGGTGGGCAACCCGGTCAGCCCCAGCATTTT. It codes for CATSRGGQPGQPQHF.

In nucleotides, the CDR3 is TGTGCCAGCAGCCGGCCCCCCAACACTGAAGCTTTCTTT. Protein: CASSRPPNTEAFF. The chain joins TRBV6-5 to TRBJ1-1, with D unresolved. V shed 6 bases and J shed 2 bases, with 10 bases lying between them. The CDR3 sequence is 13 residues long. Germline CDR1 reads MNHEY; CDR2 reads SVGAGI.

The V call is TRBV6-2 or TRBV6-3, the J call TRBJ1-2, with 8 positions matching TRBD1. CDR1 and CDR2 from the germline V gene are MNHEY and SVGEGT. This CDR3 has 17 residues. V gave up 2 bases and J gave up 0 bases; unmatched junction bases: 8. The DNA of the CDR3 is TGTGCCAGCAGTTACCGGGACAGGCAGACGGCTAACTATGGCTACACCTTC. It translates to CASSYRDRQTANYGYTF.

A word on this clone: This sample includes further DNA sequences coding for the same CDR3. CDR3 amino acids: CASSSRQGTEAFF. As DNA, the CDR3 is TGTGCCAGCAGCTCTCGACAGGGCACTGAAGCTTTCTTT. The chain has TRBV7-3 and TRBJ1-1; 7 nucleotides match TRBD1. V gave up 4 bases and J gave up 4 bases; unmatched junction bases: 3. This CDR3 has 13 residues. In germline, CDR1 is SGHTA, CDR2 FQGTGA.

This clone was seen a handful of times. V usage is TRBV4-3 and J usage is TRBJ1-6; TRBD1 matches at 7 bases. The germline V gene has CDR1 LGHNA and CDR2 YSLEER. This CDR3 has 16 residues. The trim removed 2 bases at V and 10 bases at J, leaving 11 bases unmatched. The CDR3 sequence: CASSQSTGGGYSPLHF. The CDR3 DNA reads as TGCGCCAGCAGCCAAAGTACTGGAGGGGGCTACTCACCCCTCCACTTT.

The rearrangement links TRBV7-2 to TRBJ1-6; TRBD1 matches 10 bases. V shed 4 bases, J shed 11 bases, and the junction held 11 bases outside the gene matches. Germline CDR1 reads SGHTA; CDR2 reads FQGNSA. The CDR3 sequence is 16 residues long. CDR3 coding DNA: TGTGCCAGCAGCTCGGGACAGGGGAGGGGTTCGACACCCCTCCACTTT. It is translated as CASSSGQGRGSTPLHF.

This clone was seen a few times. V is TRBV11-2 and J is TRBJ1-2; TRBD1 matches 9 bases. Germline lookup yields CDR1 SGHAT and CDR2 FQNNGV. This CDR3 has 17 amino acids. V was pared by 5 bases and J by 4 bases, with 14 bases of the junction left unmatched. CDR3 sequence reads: CASSTHRGPKGSYGYTF. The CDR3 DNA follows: TGTGCCAGCAGCACCCACAGGGGGCCCAAAGGATCCTATGGCTACACCTTC.

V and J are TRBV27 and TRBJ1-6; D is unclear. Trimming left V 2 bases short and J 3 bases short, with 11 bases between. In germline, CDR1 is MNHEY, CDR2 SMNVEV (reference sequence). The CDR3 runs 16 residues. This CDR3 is CASSLAQNIYNSPLHF. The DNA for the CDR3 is TGTGCCAGCAGTTTAGCTCAAAACATCTATAATTCACCCCTCCACTTT.

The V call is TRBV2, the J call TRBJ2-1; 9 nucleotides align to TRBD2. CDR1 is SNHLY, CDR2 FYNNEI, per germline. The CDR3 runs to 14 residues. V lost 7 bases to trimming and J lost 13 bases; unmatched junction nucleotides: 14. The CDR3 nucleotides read TGTGCCAGCAACAGTCTGGCGGGGGGGCCCCTACAGTTCTTC. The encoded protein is CASNSLAGGPLQFF.

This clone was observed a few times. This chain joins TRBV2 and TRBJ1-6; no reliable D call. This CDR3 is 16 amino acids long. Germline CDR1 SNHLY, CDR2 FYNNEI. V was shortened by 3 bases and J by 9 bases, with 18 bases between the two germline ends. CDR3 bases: TGTGCCAGCAGTGAGGTGCAGTGGTACGGTAGTTCACCCCTCCACTTT. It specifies CASSEVQWYGSSPLHF. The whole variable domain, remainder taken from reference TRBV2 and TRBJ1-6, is EPEVTQTPSHQVTQMGQEVILRCVPISNHLYFYWYRQILGQKVEFLVSFYNNEISEKSEIFDDQFSVERPDGSNFTLKIRSTKLEDSAMYFCASSEVQWYGSSPLHFGNGTRLTVT.

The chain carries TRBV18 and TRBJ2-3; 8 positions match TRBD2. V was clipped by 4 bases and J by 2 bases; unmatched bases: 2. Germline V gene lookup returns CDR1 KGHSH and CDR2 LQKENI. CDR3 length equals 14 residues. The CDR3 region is CASSLSGDTDTQYF. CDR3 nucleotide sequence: TGTGCCAGCTCACTTAGCGGGGACACAGATACGCAGTATTTT.

CDR3 residues: CASGDRNTEAFF. CDR3 nucleotides: TGTGCCAGCGGCGACAGGAACACTGAAGCTTTCTTT. The chain joins TRBV2 to TRBJ1-1; TRBD1 is a possible D gene (5 bases). Germline CDR1 reads SNHLY; CDR2 reads FYNNEI. The CDR3 contains 12 residues. V was trimmed by 8 bases and J by 1 base, leaving 8 bases between them.

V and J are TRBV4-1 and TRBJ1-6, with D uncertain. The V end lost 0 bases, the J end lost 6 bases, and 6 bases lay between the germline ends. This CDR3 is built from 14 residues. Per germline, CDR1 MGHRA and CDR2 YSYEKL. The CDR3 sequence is CASSQDEFNSPLHF. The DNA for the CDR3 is TGCGCCAGCAGCCAAGATGAGTTTAATTCACCCCTCCACTTT.

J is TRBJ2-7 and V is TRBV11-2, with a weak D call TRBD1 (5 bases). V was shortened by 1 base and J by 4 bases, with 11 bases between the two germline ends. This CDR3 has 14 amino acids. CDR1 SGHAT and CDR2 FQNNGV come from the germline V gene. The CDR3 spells CASSLGQGRYEQYF. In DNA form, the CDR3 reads TGTGCCAGCAGCTTAGGGCAGGGTAGGTACGAGCAGTACTTC.

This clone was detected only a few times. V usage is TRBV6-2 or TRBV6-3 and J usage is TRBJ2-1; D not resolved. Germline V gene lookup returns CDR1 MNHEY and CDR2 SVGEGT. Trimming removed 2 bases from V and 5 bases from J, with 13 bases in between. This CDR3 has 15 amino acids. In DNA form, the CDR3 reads TGTGCCAGCAGTTACGGCCACCCTAGGGACAATGAGCAGTTCTTC. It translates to CASSYGHPRDNEQFF.